One sample yielded the 29 T cell receptor beta chains listed below, sequenced in a study of cytomegalovirus exposure and HLA in healthy donors. TCRdb's table, derived via immunoSEQ multiplex PCR, lists solely in-frame clones and lacks some. Among 200,000 or so clones listed, around 84% were seen once. The specimen was PBMCs. Source of these receptors: a young woman in good health and CMV-seropositive.

The rearrangement uses TRBV7-8 and TRBJ2-1, with 10 positions matching TRBD2. The length of the CDR3 is 18 residues. Germline loops: CDR1 SGHVS, CDR2 FQNEAQ. Unmatched junction bases numbered 9, after V lost 2 bases and J lost 2 bases. CDR3 DNA sequence: TGTGCCAGCAGCTTACTAGCGGGAGCAAGTGGCGCCTACAATGAGCAGTTCTTC. Translating gives CASSLLAGASGAYNEQFF.

V usage is TRBV5-1 and J usage is TRBJ2-7, with 8 bases matching TRBD1. V lost 3 bases to trimming and J lost 6 bases; unmatched junction nucleotides: 11. Germline V gene sequence: CDR1 SGHRS, CDR2 YFSETQ. The CDR3 extends over 15 amino acids. The DNA for the CDR3 is TGCGCCAGCAGCTCCCCGGACAGGGTGCCAAGCGAGCAGTACTTC. Translation gives CASSSPDRVPSEQYF.

The chain carries TRBV5-6 and TRBJ2-2, with 8 bases lining up with TRBD1. Germline CDR1 reads SGHDT; CDR2 reads YYEEEE. The CDR3 covers 16 residues. V dropped 0 bases and J dropped 5; count of bases not matched to a gene: 6. The CDR3 DNA is TGTGCCAGCAGCTTGGTGACAGGGGCGATTACCGGGGAGCTGTTTTTT. Protein product: CASSLVTGAITGELFF.

This chain's CDR3 is CATSSGLAGGGKFF. The CDR3 coding sequence is TGTGCCACCAGCAGCGGACTAGCGGGAGGGGGTAAGTTCTTC. The V and J genes are TRBV15 and TRBJ2-1, with 15 bases matching TRBD2. The V and J ends lost 3 bases and 14 bases, in that order; junction bases with no gene match: 5. The germline CDR1 and CDR2 sequences are LNHNV and YYDKDF (reference sequence). The CDR3 consists of 14 residues.

This clone was found once. This rearrangement joins TRBV6-5 to TRBJ2-1; 8 bases align to TRBD2. The CDR3 has 15 residues. The germline V gene has CDR1 MNHEY and CDR2 SVGAGI. After removal of 5 bases from V and 6 bases from J, the junction contained 9 bases not matched to a gene. CDR3 nucleotides: TGTGCCAGCAGTCCCGGGACTAGTAAGATCAATGAGCAGTTCTTC. Protein: CASSPGTSKINEQFF.

The chain combines TRBV28 with TRBJ2-6, with TRBD1 as a possible D gene (5 bases). CDR3 length: 19 residues. Germline CDR1 and CDR2: MDHEN and SYDVKM. With 4 bases removed from V and 0 bases from J, the gap between germline ends came to 19 bases. CDR3 DNA: TGTGCCAGCAGTTATAGTTGGCAGGGAAAACTCTCTGGGGCCAACGTCCTGACTTTC. Amino acids: CASSYSWQGKLSGANVLTF. Complete variable domain (other parts from reference TRBV28 and TRBJ2-6): DVKVTQSSRYLVKRTGEKVFLECVQDMDHENMFWYRQDPGLGLRLIYFSYDVKMKEKGDIPEGYSVSREKKERFSLILESASTNQTSMYLCASSYSWQGKLSGANVLTFGAGSRLTVL.

The chain joins TRBV9 to TRBJ2-3; 9 bases are a match to TRBD1. This CDR3 has 15 amino acids. V dropped 3 bases and J dropped 2; count of bases not matched to a gene: 4. Germline lookup yields CDR1 SGDLS and CDR2 YYNGEE. In DNA form, the CDR3 reads TGTGCCAGCAGCGCCGGGACAGGGACCACAGATACGCAGTATTTT. Protein: CASSAGTGTTDTQYF.

The chain links TRBV19 to TRBJ1-2; D not resolved. The V gene lost 5 bases and the J gene lost 0 bases, with 10 bases spanning the gap. Germline V CDR1 and CDR2: LNHDA, SQIVND (reference sequence). This CDR3 has 14 amino acids. CDR3 nucleotide sequence: TGTGCCAGTAGTGTGCAGGCAGCTAACTATGGCTACACCTTC. Translation: CASSVQAANYGYTF.

The rearrangement joins TRBV9 to TRBJ2-7, with 10 nucleotides matching TRBD1. Per germline, CDR1 SGDLS and CDR2 YYNGEE. J gave up 4 bases and V 2 bases, and 3 bases lay outside the gene matches. CDR3 length equals 14 residues. The CDR3 loop reads CASSVGQGGYEQYF. Here the CDR3 DNA reads TGTGCCAGCAGCGTCGGACAGGGGGGGTACGAGCAGTACTTC.

V is TRBV28 and J is TRBJ1-1, with D unresolved. V was clipped by 7 bases and J by 5 bases, with 20 bases between them. The V gene's germline CDR1 is MDHEN and CDR2 SYDVKM. This CDR3 spans 15 amino acids. In DNA form, the CDR3 reads TGTGCCAGCACCACCTTCGGGAGGTCGAGGACTGAAGCTTTCTTT. It specifies CASTTFGRSRTEAFF.

V and J are TRBV18 and TRBJ1-4, with 10 positions matching TRBD1. Germline trimming cut 9 bases from V and 2 bases from J; bases unmatched to any gene: 0. Germline values: CDR1 KGHSH, CDR2 LQKENI. This CDR3 has 13 residues. For the CDR3, the DNA is TGTGCCAGGGGACAGGGGACTAATGAAAAACTGTTTTTT. Protein: CARGQGTNEKLFF.

This chain uses TRBV5-1 with TRBJ1-1; D call uncertain. Germline V gene sequence: CDR1 SGHRS, CDR2 YFSETQ. The CDR3 runs 14 residues. With 0 bases removed from V and 1 base from J, the gap between germline ends came to 7 bases. The CDR3 loop reads CASSLAQTNTEAFF. The DNA for the CDR3 is TGCGCCAGCAGCTTGGCACAGACGAACACTGAAGCTTTCTTT.

In nucleotides, the CDR3 is TGTGCCAGTAGTCCGGACATAGCGGGAGGACCAGATACGCAGTATTTT. As protein: CASSPDIAGGPDTQYF. V is TRBV19 and J is TRBJ2-3; 10 nucleotides align to TRBD2. This CDR3 has 16 amino acids. The V segment lost 5 bases and the J segment 4 bases; nucleotides outside the gene matches: 9. Germline CDR1 is LNHDA and CDR2 is SQIVND (reference sequence).

This chain's CDR3 is CASTRDRGYNEQFF. The CDR3 DNA sequence: TGTGCCAGTACCCGGGACAGGGGATACAATGAGCAGTTCTTC. The rearrangement links TRBV27 to TRBJ2-1; 10 nucleotides agree with TRBD1. Germline values: CDR1 MNHEY, CDR2 SMNVEV (reference sequence). V shed 9 bases, J shed 4 bases, and the junction held 6 bases outside the gene matches. The CDR3 runs to 14 residues.

The rearrangement joins TRBV28 to TRBJ2-7, with D maybe TRBD1 (5 bases). V gave up 3 bases and J gave up 6 bases, with 18 bases separating them. Germline CDR1 MDHEN, CDR2 SYDVKM. The CDR3 totals 15 residues. CDR3 sequence reads: CASSLSRVNGFEQYF. CDR3 nucleotides: TGTGCCAGCAGTTTGAGCAGGGTCAACGGTTTCGAGCAGTACTTC.

This clone showed up just once. This rearrangement joins TRBV5-1 to TRBJ2-3; 8 bases are a match to TRBD2. The CDR3 runs to 15 residues. Unmatched junction bases numbered 15, after V lost 1 base and J lost 14 bases. Germline V gene sequence: CDR1 SGHRS, CDR2 YFSETQ. The CDR3 nucleotides are TGCGCCAGCAGCTTGTCGTACAGCGGGAGTCACCCCCGGTATTTT. It translates to CASSLSYSGSHPRYF.

The gene calls are TRBV4-2 and TRBJ2-7; 8 bases are shared with TRBD1. CDR3 length: 15 amino acids. Per germline, CDR1 LGHNA and CDR2 YNFKEQ. Trimming cost V 1 base and J 3 bases; bases outside gene matches: 5. CDR3 residues: CASSQVGTGGYEQYF. CDR3 DNA sequence: TGTGCCAGCAGCCAAGTAGGCACAGGGGGCTACGAGCAGTACTTC.

The gene calls are TRBV14 and TRBJ2-1, with 11 positions matching TRBD2. Germline-derived CDR1 and CDR2 are SGHDN and FVKESK. The V gene end was trimmed by 3 bases and the J gene end by 4 bases; junction bases not matched to a gene: 8. CDR3 length: 17 amino acids. The DNA of the CDR3 is TGTGCCAGCAGCCACCAATACCGACTAGCGGGATACAATGAGCAGTTCTTC. Translation: CASSHQYRLAGYNEQFF.

The chain recombines TRBV28 with TRBJ1-1; maybe TRBD1 (5 bases). The germline V gene has CDR1 MDHEN and CDR2 SYDVKM. This CDR3 comprises 13 residues. V dropped 3 bases and J dropped 1 base, with 6 bases sitting between them. Written as DNA, the CDR3 is TGTGCCAGCAGTTTGACAGAGAACACTGAAGCTTTCTTT. Protein: CASSLTENTEAFF. The full variable domain, completed using reference TRBV28 and TRBJ1-1, is DVKVTQSSRYLVKRTGEKVFLECVQDMDHENMFWYRQDPGLGLRLIYFSYDVKMKEKGDIPEGYSVSREKKERFSLILESASTNQTSMYLCASSLTENTEAFFGQGTRLTVV.

This chain joins TRBV27 and TRBJ2-7; 10 bases line up with TRBD2. J lost 2 bases, V lost 5 bases, and 9 bases had no gene match. This CDR3 has 16 residues. CDR1 is MNHEY and CDR2 is SMNVEV in the germline V gene (reference sequence). Here the CDR3 DNA reads TGTGCCAGCAGTACCCTTCAAAGCGGGAGGGCCTACGAGCAGTACTTC. This gives the protein CASSTLQSGRAYEQYF.

In this sample, this clone turned up once. This chain joins TRBV27 and TRBJ2-2; unclear D gene. Germline assignment: CDR1 MNHEY and CDR2 SMNVEV (reference sequence). The CDR3 has 14 residues. V lost 1 base and J 2 bases, leaving 5 bases between the germline ends. DNA of the CDR3: TGTGCCAGCAGTTTATGGCCAAACACCGGGGAGCTGTTTTTT. Translation gives CASSLWPNTGELFF.

The chain joins TRBV11-1 to TRBJ2-7; the match to TRBD1 covers 7 bases. Germline lookup yields CDR1 SGHAT and CDR2 FQDESV (reference sequence). CDR3 length equals 14 residues. Trimming cost V 5 bases and J 4 bases; bases outside gene matches: 8. CDR3 sequence: CASSQDRFRYEQYF. CDR3 nucleotides: TGTGCCAGCAGCCAGGACAGGTTCCGATACGAGCAGTACTTC.

The chain combines TRBV6-5 with TRBJ2-1, with TRBD2 identical over 8 bases. After removal of 7 bases from V and 8 bases from J, the junction contained 10 bases not matched to a gene. This CDR3 has 14 residues. The germline V gene encodes CDR1 MNHEY and CDR2 SVGAGI. The CDR3 sequence is CASTGGLAGYEQFF. In DNA, the CDR3 is TGTGCCAGCACCGGGGGCCTAGCGGGCTATGAGCAGTTCTTC.

This clone turned up a few times. One junction end disagrees with the germline gene, perhaps due to a read error. This sequence joins TRBV15 and TRBJ1-4; the match to TRBD1 covers 8 bases. CDR1 and CDR2 (germline): LNHNV, YYDKDF (reference sequence). The CDR3 has 15 residues. The CDR3 loop is CATRREGQGGEKLFF. CDR3 nucleotides: TGTGCCACCAGGAGAGAAGGACAGGGAGGTGAAAAACTGTTTTTT.

The rearrangement joins TRBV5-1 to TRBJ2-1, with TRBD2 identical over 14 bases. CDR3 size: 16 residues. Germline V gene lookup returns CDR1 SGHRS and CDR2 YFSETQ. V lost 0 bases to trimming and J lost 6 bases; unmatched junction nucleotides: 2. The CDR3 here is CASSLEGLAGVNEQFF. CDR3 coding DNA: TGCGCCAGCAGCTTGGAGGGACTAGCGGGAGTCAATGAGCAGTTCTTC.

Only one count was recorded for this clone. The chain links TRBV2 to TRBJ2-6; D gene unclear. Trimming took 6 bases from V and 0 from J, leaving 9 bases between them. Germline values: CDR1 SNHLY, CDR2 FYNNEI. This CDR3 has 15 amino acids. CDR3 nucleotides: TGTGCCAGCAGCTGGCAGGACTCTGGGGCCAACGTCCTGACTTTC. Translation gives CASSWQDSGANVLTF. Together with reference TRBV2 and TRBJ2-6, the CDR3 gives the full variable domain: EPEVTQTPSHQVTQMGQEVILRCVPISNHLYFYWYRQILGQKVEFLVSFYNNEISEKSEIFDDQFSVERPDGSNFTLKIRSTKLEDSAMYFCASSWQDSGANVLTFGAGSRLTVL.

The J gene is TRBJ2-1, the V gene TRBV27; 10 bases are a match to TRBD1. The germline V gene has CDR1 MNHEY and CDR2 SMNVEV (reference sequence). The CDR3 sequence is 13 residues long. The ends lost 8 bases at V and 6 bases at J; junction bases unmatched: 4. CDR3 amino acids: CASGRDRGNEQFF. The CDR3 DNA follows: TGTGCCAGCGGCCGGGACAGGGGCAATGAGCAGTTCTTC.

This clone occurred a few times. The chain joins TRBV7-9 to TRBJ2-1; D call uncertain. The CDR3 covers 11 residues. Germline V CDR1 and CDR2: SEHNR, FQNEAQ (reference sequence). Between the trimmed V and J ends, which lost 5 bases and 9 bases, there was a span of 8 bases. CDR3 coding DNA: TGTGCCAGCAGCCCCCCGGGTGAGCAGTTCTTC. It specifies CASSPPGEQFF.

The CDR3 DNA reads TGCGCCAGCAGCTTGCCGGGAGGGGTCTACGAGCAGTACTTC. Protein sequence: CASSLPGGVYEQYF. The chain uses TRBV5-1 and TRBJ2-7; 8 nucleotides line up with TRBD2. The V segment lost 1 base and the J segment 3 bases; nucleotides outside the gene matches: 3. This CDR3 has 14 residues. Germline V CDR1 and CDR2: SGHRS, YFSETQ.